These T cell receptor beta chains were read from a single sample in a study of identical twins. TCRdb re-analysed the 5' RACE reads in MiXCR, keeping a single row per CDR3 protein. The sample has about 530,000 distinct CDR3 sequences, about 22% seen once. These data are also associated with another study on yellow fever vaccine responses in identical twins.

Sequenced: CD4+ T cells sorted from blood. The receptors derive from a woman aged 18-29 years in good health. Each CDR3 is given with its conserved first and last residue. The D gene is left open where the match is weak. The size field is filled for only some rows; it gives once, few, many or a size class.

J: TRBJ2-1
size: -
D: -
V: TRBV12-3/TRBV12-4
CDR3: CASSPPGHRYNEQFF
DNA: TGTGCCAGCAGCCCCCCGGGACACAGGTACAATGAGCAGTTCTTC

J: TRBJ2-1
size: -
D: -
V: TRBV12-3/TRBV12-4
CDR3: CASSQTDSFKQFF
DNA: TGTGCCAGCAGCCAGACGGATAGTTTTAAGCAGTTCTTC

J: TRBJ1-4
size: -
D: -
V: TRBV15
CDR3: CATSRDGRPATNEKLFF
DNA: TGTGCCACCAGCAGAGATGGGCGGCCCGCAACTAATGAAAAACTGTTTTTT

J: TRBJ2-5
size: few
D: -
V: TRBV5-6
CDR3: CASSAGAQETQYF
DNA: TGTGCCAGCAGCGCGGGGGCCCAAGAGACCCAGTACTTC

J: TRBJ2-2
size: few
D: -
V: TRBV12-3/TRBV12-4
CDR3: CASRYNTGELFF
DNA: TGTGCCAGCAGATATAACACCGGGGAGCTGTTTTTT

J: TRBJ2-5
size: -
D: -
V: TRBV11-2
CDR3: CASTRASGVQETQYF
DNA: TGTGCCAGCACCCGCGCCAGTGGGGTCCAAGAGACCCAGTACTTC

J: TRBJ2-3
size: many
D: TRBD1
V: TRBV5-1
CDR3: CASSLEGADTQYF
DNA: TGCGCCAGCAGCCTTGAGGGGGCTGATACGCAGTATTTT

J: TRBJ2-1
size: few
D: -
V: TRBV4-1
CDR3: CASSQVLAVVVGNAEQFF
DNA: TGCGCCAGCAGCCAAGTGTTAGCAGTTGTAGTCGGGAATGCTGAGCAGTTCTTC

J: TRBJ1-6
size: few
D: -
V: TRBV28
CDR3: CASKPGLNNSPLHF
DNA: TGTGCCAGCAAGCCGGGGTTAAATAATTCACCCCTCCACTTT

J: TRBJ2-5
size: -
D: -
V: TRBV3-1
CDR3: CASSHPRNSETQYF
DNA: TGTGCCAGCAGCCACCCGCGGAATTCGGAGACCCAGTACTTC

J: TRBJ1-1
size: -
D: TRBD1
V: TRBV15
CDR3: CATSSQQGAEAFF
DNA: TGTGCCACCAGCAGTCAACAGGGGGCTGAAGCTTTCTTT

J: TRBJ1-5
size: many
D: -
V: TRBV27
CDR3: CASSFGGSNQPQHF
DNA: TGTGCCAGCAGTTTTGGGGGGAGCAATCAGCCCCAGCATTTT

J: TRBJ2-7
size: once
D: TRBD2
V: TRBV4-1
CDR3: CASSISGGASYEQYF
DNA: TGCGCCAGCAGCATTAGCGGGGGAGCCTCCTACGAGCAGTACTTC

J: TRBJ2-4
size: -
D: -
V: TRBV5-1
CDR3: CASSLEGGTVQNIQYF
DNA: TGCGCCAGCAGCTTGGAGGGGGGGACGGTTCAAAACATTCAGTACTTC

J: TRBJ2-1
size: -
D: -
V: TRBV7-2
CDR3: CASSYSGRGYNEQFF
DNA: TGTGCCAGCAGCTATAGCGGAAGGGGGTACAATGAGCAGTTCTTC

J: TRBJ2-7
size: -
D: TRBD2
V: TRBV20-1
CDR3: CSARSSGSPYEQYF
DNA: TGCAGTGCTAGATCCAGCGGGAGTCCATACGAGCAGTACTTC

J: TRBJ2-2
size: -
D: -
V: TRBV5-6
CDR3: CASAKGVGELFF
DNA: TGTGCCAGCGCAAAAGGGGTCGGGGAGCTGTTTTTT

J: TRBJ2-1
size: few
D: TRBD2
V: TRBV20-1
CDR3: CSARLAGGAYNEQFF
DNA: TGCAGTGCTAGACTAGCGGGGGGGGCCTACAATGAGCAGTTCTTC

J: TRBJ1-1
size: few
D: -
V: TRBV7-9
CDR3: CASSFTVLQGENTEAFF
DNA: TGTGCCAGCAGCTTCACCGTCCTTCAGGGCGAGAACACTGAAGCTTTCTTT

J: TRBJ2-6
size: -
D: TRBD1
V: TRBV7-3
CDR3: CASSPRTGISGANVLTF
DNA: TGTGCCAGCAGCCCCCGGACAGGAATATCTGGGGCCAACGTCCTGACTTTC

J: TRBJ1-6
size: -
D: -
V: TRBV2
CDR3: CASSGDRVNSPLHF
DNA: TGTGCCAGCAGCGGTGATAGGGTTAATTCACCCCTCCACTTT

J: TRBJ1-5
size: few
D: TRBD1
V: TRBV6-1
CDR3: CASRTPGQGSNQPQHF
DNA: TGTGCCAGCAGAACTCCGGGACAGGGGAGCAATCAGCCCCAGCATTTT

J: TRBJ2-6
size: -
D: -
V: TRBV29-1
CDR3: CSVSGVNGANVLTF
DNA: TGCAGCGTTTCCGGGGTGAACGGGGCCAACGTCCTGACTTTC

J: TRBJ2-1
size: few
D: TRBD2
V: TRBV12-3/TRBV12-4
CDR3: CASGASGRRNEQFF
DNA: TGTGCCAGCGGGGCTAGCGGGAGGAGAAATGAGCAGTTCTTC

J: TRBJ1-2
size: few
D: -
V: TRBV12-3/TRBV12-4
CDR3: CASSSSGVDYGYTF
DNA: TGTGCCAGCAGTTCCTCCGGGGTCGACTATGGCTACACCTTC

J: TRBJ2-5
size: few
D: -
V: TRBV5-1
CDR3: CASSLAQLGETQYF
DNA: TGCGCCAGCAGCTTGGCACAGCTTGGGGAGACCCAGTACTTC

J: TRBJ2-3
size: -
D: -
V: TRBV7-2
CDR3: CASSRRTVTDTQYF
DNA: TGTGCCAGCAGCAGACGGACTGTCACAGATACGCAGTATTTT

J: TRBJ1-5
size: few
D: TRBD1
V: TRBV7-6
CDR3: CASSTGVGQPQHF
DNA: TGTGCCAGCAGTACAGGGGTAGGACAGCCCCAGCATTTT

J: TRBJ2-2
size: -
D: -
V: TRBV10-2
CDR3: CASRETTGTGELFF
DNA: TGCGCCAGCAGGGAGACTACCGGAACCGGGGAGCTGTTTTTT

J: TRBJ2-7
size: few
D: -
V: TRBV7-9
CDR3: CASSYRNSYEQYF
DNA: TGTGCCAGCAGCTACAGGAACTCCTACGAGCAGTACTTC

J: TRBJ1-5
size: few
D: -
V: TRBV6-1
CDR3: CASSTISNQPQHF
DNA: TGTGCCAGCAGCACTATTAGCAATCAGCCCCAGCATTTT

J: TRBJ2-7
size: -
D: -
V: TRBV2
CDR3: CASMGLSFREQYF
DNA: TGTGCCAGCATGGGCCTTTCTTTCCGGGAGCAGTACTTC

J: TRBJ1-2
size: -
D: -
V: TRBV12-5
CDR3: CASGPTGFGYTF
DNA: TGTGCTAGTGGCCCGACCGGTTTTGGCTACACCTTC

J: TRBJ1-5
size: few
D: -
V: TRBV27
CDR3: CASSPFGSNQPQHF
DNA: TGTGCCAGCAGTCCCTTCGGTAGCAATCAGCCCCAGCATTTT

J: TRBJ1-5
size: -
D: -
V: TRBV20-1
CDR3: CSARDIAERVRGRNQPQHF
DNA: TGCAGTGCTAGAGATATCGCCGAACGAGTGAGGGGGAGGAATCAGCCCCAGCATTTT